These 9 T cell receptor beta chains were sequenced from one sample in a study of shared clonotypes between healthy human individuals (dated by TCRdb to the early 2020s). The receptor library was made with the immunoSEQ multiplex PCR assay. The table was pulled from immuneACCESS by TCRdb, which kept in-frame rearrangements only. Such tables lose some clones; where checked, under half of the loss comes from unresolved V genes, and the rest has no known cause. For this sample the table gives about 1 million clones, of which roughly 70% were detected only once. Together, the top ten hold roughly 1.5% of the sample. Sequenced: memory CD4+ T cells sorted from blood. This sample's cell subset or site label indicates: CD45RA-negative fraction. These TCRs come from a man younger than 30 in good health.

The V call is TRBV6-1, the J call TRBJ1-5; 8 bases fit TRBD1. V dropped 8 bases and J dropped 7; count of bases not matched to a gene: 10. The CDR3 is 14 amino acids. The germline V gene has CDR1 MNHNS and CDR2 SASEGT. CDR3 nucleotide sequence: TGTGCCAGCTTTTACGGACAGGGAGAACAGCCCCAGCATTTT. Its protein product is CASFYGQGEQPQHF.

This chain uses TRBV5-6 with TRBJ2-2; TRBD1 might be the D (5 bases). This CDR3 is 16 amino acids long. V lost 0 bases and J lost 4, with 13 bases in between. Germline V lookup: CDR1 SGHDT, CDR2 YYEEEE. The CDR3 here is CASSLGAGYVTGELFF. For the CDR3, the DNA is TGTGCCAGCAGCTTGGGAGCAGGGTATGTCACCGGGGAGCTGTTTTTT.

The genes are TRBV7-2 and TRBJ2-7; a weak D match, TRBD1 (5 bases). CDR1 is SGHTA and CDR2 is FQGNSA in the germline V gene. The CDR3 has 14 residues. The V gene lost 1 base and the J gene lost 3 bases, with 10 bases spanning the gap. CDR3 region: CASSLGGFSYEQYF. Here the CDR3 DNA reads TGTGCCAGCAGCTTAGGGGGCTTTAGCTACGAGCAGTACTTC.

A few counts support this clone. V and J are TRBV7-2 and TRBJ2-3; the match to TRBD2 covers 12 bases. The J segment lost 3 bases and the V segment lost 1 base, leaving 11 bases of the junction unmatched. There are 19 residues in the CDR3. In germline, CDR1 is SGHTA, CDR2 FQGNSA. The CDR3 protein is CASSLGLAGGQMGTDTQYF. For the CDR3, the DNA is TGTGCCAGCAGCTTAGGGCTAGCGGGGGGGCAAATGGGTACAGATACGCAGTATTTT. Full variable domain (rest looked up from reference TRBV7-2 and TRBJ2-3): GAGVSQSPSNKVTEKGKDVELRCDPISGHTALYWYRQSLGQGLEFLIYFQGNSAPDKSGLPSDRFSAERTGGSVSTLTIQRTQQEDSAVYLCASSLGLAGGQMGTDTQYFGPGTRLTVL.

The rearrangement joins TRBV7-2 to TRBJ2-5, with D tentatively TRBD1 or TRBD2 (5 bases each). The V end lost 4 bases, the J end lost 5 bases, and 11 bases lay between the germline ends. The length of the CDR3 is 13 residues. CDR1 is SGHTA and CDR2 is FQGNSA in the germline V gene. The CDR3 region has the DNA TGTGCCAGCAGCTACGGGTGGGGGGAGACCCAGTACTTC. Protein sequence: CASSYGWGETQYF.

V usage is TRBV21-1 and J usage is TRBJ2-7; the table's D call of TRBD1 was not tested on the DNA. TRBV21-1 is noted as a pseudogene. The CDR3 length is 16 residues. The CDR3 DNA reads as TGTGCCAGCAGCACCGTTCGGACAGGGAGGGTCTACGAGCAGTACTTC. Amino acid sequence: CASSTVRTGRVYEQYF.

This clone appeared once. J is TRBJ1-5 and V is TRBV4-2, with D unclear. This CDR3 comprises 18 residues. V lost 0 bases and J lost 4, with 19 bases in between. CDR1 is LGHNA and CDR2 is YNFKEQ in the germline V gene. Here the CDR3 reads CASSQDVGMGSMNQPQHF. CDR3 in DNA: TGTGCCAGCAGCCAAGATGTGGGTATGGGCTCTATGAATCAGCCCCAGCATTTT.

CDR3 loop: CASSIDMGYNSPLHF. CDR3 sequence (DNA): TGTGCCAGTAGTATAGATATGGGTTATAATTCACCCCTCCACTTT. The V call is TRBV19, the J call TRBJ1-6, with D hard to call. Germline CDR1 reads LNHDA; CDR2 reads SQIVND (reference sequence). This CDR3 comprises 15 residues. Trimming took off 0 bases at V and 4 bases at J, with 7 bases between the two ends. The full variable domain, completed using reference TRBV19 and TRBJ1-6, is DGGITQSPKYLFRKEGQNVTLSCEQNLNHDAMYWYRQDPGQGLRLIYYSQIVNDFQKGDIAEGYSVSREKKESFPLTVTSAQKNPTAFYLCASSIDMGYNSPLHFGNGTRLTVT.

V usage is TRBV6-6 and J usage is TRBJ2-7; the D gene could be TRBD1 or TRBD2 (5 bases each). Trimming left V 2 bases short and J 0 bases short, with 14 bases between. Looked up from germline, CDR1 is MNHNY and CDR2 is SVGAGI (reference sequence). The CDR3 is 16 amino acids. CDR3: CASSYRDPKDSYEQYF. In DNA, the CDR3 is TGTGCCAGCAGTTACCGGGACCCGAAGGACTCCTACGAGCAGTACTTC.